This entry lists 18 T cell receptor beta chains sequenced from one sample in a study of T cell repertoires in cytomegalovirus infection. Each CDR3 protein gets one entry after TCRdb re-called the reads with MiXCR. This table holds 200,000 to 300,000 distinct CDR3 sequences, 9.1% found once. Material: PBMCs. Receptors originate from a human donor in good health (CMV status not recorded). Some clones in this sample may be carry-over from other donors' samples.

This clonotype was counted ten times or more. V and J are TRBV5-6 and TRBJ2-7; D call uncertain. The V and J ends lost 3 bases and 6 bases respectively, with 13 bases between them. This CDR3 spans 13 amino acids. Germline-derived CDR1 and CDR2 are SGHDT and YYEEEE. In nucleotides, the CDR3 is TGTGCCAGCAGCTCCGGGTCTTACGGCGAGCAGTACTTC. It specifies CASSSGSYGEQYF.

This clonotype was seen many times. The chain is built from TRBV11-2 and TRBJ2-7; TRBD1 agrees at 7 bases. This CDR3 comprises 14 residues. J gave up 5 bases and V 3 bases, and 7 bases lay outside the gene matches. From germline, CDR1 is SGHAT and CDR2 FQNNGV. Here the CDR3 DNA reads TGTGCCAGCAGCTTCACCAGGGGGTCCCACGAGCAGTACTTC. Protein product: CASSFTRGSHEQYF. Combining the CDR3 with reference TRBV11-2 and TRBJ2-7 gives the whole variable domain EAGVAQSPRYKIIEKRQSVAFWCNPISGHATLYWYQQILGQGPKLLIQFQNNGVVDDSQLPKDRFSAERLKGVDSTLKIQPAKLEDSAVYLCASSFTRGSHEQYFGPGTRLTVT.

The V and J genes are TRBV28 and TRBJ2-2; D perhaps matches TRBD2 (6 bases). V lost 6 bases and J lost 4, with 15 bases in between. The CDR3 consists of 15 residues. CDR1 MDHEN and CDR2 SYDVKM come from the germline V gene. CDR3 residues: CASSRTGGGTGELFF. The CDR3 DNA is TGTGCCAGCAGCCGGACTGGGGGAGGCACCGGGGAGCTGTTTTTT.

This clonotype was counted between two and nine times. The chain uses TRBV5-4 and TRBJ1-4; D remains unclear. The CDR3 has 14 residues. Trimming took off 6 bases at V and 0 bases at J, with 9 bases between the two ends. CDR1 and CDR2 (germline): SGHNT, YYREEE (reference sequence). CDR3 region: CASTSGATNEKLFF. For the CDR3, the DNA is TGTGCCAGCACGTCCGGGGCAACTAATGAAAAACTGTTTTTT.

V and J are TRBV4-1 and TRBJ2-1; D is ambiguous. Between the trimmed V and J ends, which lost 0 bases and 5 bases, there was a span of 14 bases. This CDR3 is built from 16 residues. In germline, CDR1 is MGHRA, CDR2 YSYEKL. The CDR3 here is CASSQDQARADNEQFF. CDR3 nucleotides: TGCGCCAGCAGCCAAGATCAGGCCCGGGCGGACAATGAGCAGTTCTTC.

There are many counts of this clonotype. CDR3 nucleotides: TGTGCCACCAGCAGACAAACCCAAGGTGGGAACACTGAAGCTTTCTTT. Its translation: CATSRQTQGGNTEAFF. This rearrangement joins TRBV15 to TRBJ1-1, with D uncertain. The V gene lost 2 bases and the J gene lost 1 base, with 14 bases spanning the gap. Per the germline V gene, CDR1 is LNHNV and CDR2 is YYDKDF (reference sequence). The CDR3 is made up of 16 amino acids.

This clonotype was observed many times. The chain combines TRBV7-6 with TRBJ2-3; 11 positions match TRBD2. The CDR3 is made up of 17 amino acids. CDR1 SGHVS and CDR2 FNYEAQ come from the germline V gene. V was pared by 5 bases and J by 2 bases, with 9 bases of the junction left unmatched. The CDR3 sequence is CASSTGTSGETTDTQYF. DNA for the CDR3: TGTGCCAGCAGCACAGGGACTAGCGGAGAAACCACAGATACGCAGTATTTT.

This clonotype occurred a few times. This sequence joins TRBV6-2 or TRBV6-3 and TRBJ2-7, with a possible D match to TRBD1 (5 bases). CDR3 length: 16 residues. With 0 bases removed from V and 7 bases from J, the gap between germline ends came to 19 bases. Germline V gene sequence: CDR1 MNHEY, CDR2 SVGEGT. The CDR3 coding sequence is TGTGCCAGCAGTTACTCGAATAAGGCGACAGCTTGGGAGCAGTACTTC. As protein: CASSYSNKATAWEQYF.

This clonotype was observed a few times. The chain uses TRBV19 and TRBJ1-1; possibly TRBD1 for D (5 bases). V dropped 4 bases and J dropped 8 bases, with 14 bases sitting between them. The germline V gene has CDR1 LNHDA and CDR2 SQIVND (reference sequence). The CDR3 runs to 13 residues. CDR3 loop: CASSSSGVGEAFF. CDR3 in DNA: TGTGCCAGTAGTAGTTCGGGGGTTGGGGAAGCTTTCTTT. Based on the CDR3 plus reference TRBV19 and TRBJ1-1, the full variable domain is DGGITQSPKYLFRKEGQNVTLSCEQNLNHDAMYWYRQDPGQGLRLIYYSQIVNDFQKGDIAEGYSVSREKKESFPLTVTSAQKNPTAFYLCASSSSGVGEAFFGQGTRLTVV.

This clonotype was seen ten or more times. J is TRBJ2-1 and V is TRBV7-2, with a weak D call TRBD2 (5 bases). Germline V lookup: CDR1 SGHTA, CDR2 FQGNSA. Trimming cost V 1 base and J 7 bases, with 11 bases left between them. CDR3 length equals 14 residues. CDR3 sequence: CASSLVGLTNEQFF. CDR3 in DNA: TGTGCCAGCAGCTTAGTTGGACTGACTAATGAGCAGTTCTTC.

This clonotype appeared many times. V is TRBV7-2 and J is TRBJ1-3; 7 bases are a match to TRBD1. The germline gives CDR1 SGHTA, CDR2 FQGNSA. The junction had 4 bases not matched to a gene; V was cut back by 3 bases and J by 2 bases. The CDR3 covers 15 residues. The CDR3 loop is CASSFGGGPGNTIYF. CDR3 DNA sequence: TGTGCCAGCAGCTTCGGAGGGGGCCCTGGAAACACCATATATTTT.

This clonotype has a handful of counts. CDR3 sequence (DNA): TGCAGTGCTAGAACTATGAACACTGAAGCTTTCTTT. It encodes CSARTMNTEAFF. The gene calls are TRBV20-1 and TRBJ1-1; D is unclear. CDR1 and CDR2 from the germline V gene are DFQATT and SNEGSKA (reference sequence). Deletions cut 2 bases from V and 0 bases from J, with 4 bases between. The length of the CDR3 is 12 residues.

This chain connects TRBV20-1 to TRBJ1-2, with D unclear. The CDR3 length is 12 residues. With 1 base removed from V and 3 bases from J, the gap between germline ends came to 6 bases. Per germline, CDR1 DFQATT and CDR2 SNEGSKA (reference sequence). The CDR3 DNA reads as TGCAGTGCTAGAGTTCTCGACTATGGCTACACCTTC. Encoded protein: CSARVLDYGYTF.

Only a few counts were recorded for this clonotype. The chain recombines TRBV20-1 with TRBJ2-3, with 14 bases aligning to TRBD2. Germline V gene data show CDR1 as DFQATT and CDR2 as SNEGSKA (reference sequence). CDR3 length: 17 residues. V lost 5 bases, J lost 3 bases, and 10 bases stayed unmatched. CDR3 region: CSAGGTSGSVGTDTQYF. In nucleotides, the CDR3 is TGCAGTGCTGGTGGGACTAGCGGGAGTGTTGGGACAGATACGCAGTATTTT.

This clonotype was counted many times. The CDR3 region is CASSQGSSRAGYGYTF. CDR3 nucleotide sequence: TGCGCCAGCAGCCAAGGGTCCTCTCGGGCGGGATATGGCTACACCTTC. The chain carries TRBV4-1 and TRBJ1-2; D is unresolved. Germline CDR1 reads MGHRA; CDR2 reads YSYEKL. The CDR3 contains 16 residues. The V end was cut by 1 base, the J end by 5 bases, with 17 bases between.

A few counts support this clonotype. This rearrangement joins TRBV6-2 or TRBV6-3 to TRBJ1-1, with 12 positions matching TRBD1. Trimming cost V 4 bases and J 8 bases; bases outside gene matches: 2. The CDR3 totals 13 residues. In germline, CDR1 is MNHEY, CDR2 SVGEGT. CDR3 amino acids: CASSSGQGAEAFF. For the CDR3, the DNA is TGTGCCAGCAGTTCGGGACAGGGGGCCGAAGCTTTCTTT.

This clonotype was detected only a few times. The chain is built from TRBV14 and TRBJ2-5; TRBD1 agrees at 8 bases. Per germline, CDR1 SGHDN and CDR2 FVKESK. CDR3 size: 16 residues. Unmatched junction bases numbered 11, after V lost 4 bases and J lost 4 bases. For the CDR3, the DNA is TGTGCCAGCAGCCCTCGAGGATTCAGGGGGCGAGAGACCCAGTACTTC. Its translation: CASSPRGFRGRETQYF. Supplemented by reference TRBV14 and TRBJ2-5, the full variable domain reads EAGVTQFPSHSVIEKGQTVTLRCDPISGHDNLYWYRRVMGKEIKFLLHFVKESKQDESGMPNNRFLAERTGGTYSTLKVQPAELEDSGVYFCASSPRGFRGRETQYFGPGTRLLVL.

The chain uses TRBV20-1 and TRBJ1-1; the D is unclear. The V gene's germline CDR1 is DFQATT and CDR2 SNEGSKA (reference sequence). This CDR3 is built from 14 residues. The V end was cut by 2 bases, the J end by 0 bases, with 10 bases between. This CDR3 is CSARHEFLNTEAFF. The CDR3 DNA reads as TGCAGTGCTAGACACGAATTCCTGAACACTGAAGCTTTCTTT.